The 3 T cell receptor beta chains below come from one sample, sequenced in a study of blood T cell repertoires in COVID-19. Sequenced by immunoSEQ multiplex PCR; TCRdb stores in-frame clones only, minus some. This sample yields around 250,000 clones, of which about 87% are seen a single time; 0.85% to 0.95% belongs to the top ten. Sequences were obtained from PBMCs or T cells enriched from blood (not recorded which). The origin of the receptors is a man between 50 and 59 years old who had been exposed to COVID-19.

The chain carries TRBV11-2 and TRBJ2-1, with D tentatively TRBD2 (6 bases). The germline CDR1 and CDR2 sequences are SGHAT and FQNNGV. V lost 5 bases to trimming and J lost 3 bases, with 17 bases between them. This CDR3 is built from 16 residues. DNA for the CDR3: TGTGCCAGCAGCCCCAATGCAGCGGGTATCTACAATGAGCAGTTCTTC. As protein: CASSPNAAGIYNEQFF.

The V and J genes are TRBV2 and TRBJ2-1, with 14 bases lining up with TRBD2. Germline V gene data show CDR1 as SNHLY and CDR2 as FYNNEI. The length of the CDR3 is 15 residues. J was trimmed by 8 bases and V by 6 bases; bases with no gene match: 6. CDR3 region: CASRRLAGGFDEQFF. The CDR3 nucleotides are TGTGCCAGCAGGAGACTAGCGGGGGGGTTTGATGAGCAGTTCTTC. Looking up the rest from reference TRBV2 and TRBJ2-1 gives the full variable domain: EPEVTQTPSHQVTQMGQEVILRCVPISNHLYFYWYRQILGQKVEFLVSFYNNEISEKSEIFDDQFSVERPDGSNFTLKIRSTKLEDSAMYFCASRRLAGGFDEQFFGPGTRLTVL.

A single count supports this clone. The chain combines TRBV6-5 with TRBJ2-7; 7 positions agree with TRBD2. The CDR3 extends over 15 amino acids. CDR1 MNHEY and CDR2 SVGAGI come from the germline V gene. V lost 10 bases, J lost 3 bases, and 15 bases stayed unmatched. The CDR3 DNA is TGTGCCACTAATCGTGCTAGCGGTGAAATCTACGAGCAGTACTTC. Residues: CATNRASGEIYEQYF.